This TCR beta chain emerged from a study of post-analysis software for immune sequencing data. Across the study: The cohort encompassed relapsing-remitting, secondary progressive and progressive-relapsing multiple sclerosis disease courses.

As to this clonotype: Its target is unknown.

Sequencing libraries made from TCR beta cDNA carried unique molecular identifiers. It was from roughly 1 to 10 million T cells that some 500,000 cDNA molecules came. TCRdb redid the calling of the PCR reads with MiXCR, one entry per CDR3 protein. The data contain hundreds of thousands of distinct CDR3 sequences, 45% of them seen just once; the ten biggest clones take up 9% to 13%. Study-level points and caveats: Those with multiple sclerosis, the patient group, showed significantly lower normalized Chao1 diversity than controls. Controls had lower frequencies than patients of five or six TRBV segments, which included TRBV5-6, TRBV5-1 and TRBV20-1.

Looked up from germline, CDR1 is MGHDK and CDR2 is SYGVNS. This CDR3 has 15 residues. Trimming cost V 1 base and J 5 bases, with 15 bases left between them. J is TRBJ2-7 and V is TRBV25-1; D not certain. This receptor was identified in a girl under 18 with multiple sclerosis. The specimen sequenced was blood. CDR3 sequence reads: CASSELGESGDEQYF. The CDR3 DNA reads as TGTGCCAGCAGTGAATTAGGAGAGTCGGGCGACGAGCAGTACTTC.